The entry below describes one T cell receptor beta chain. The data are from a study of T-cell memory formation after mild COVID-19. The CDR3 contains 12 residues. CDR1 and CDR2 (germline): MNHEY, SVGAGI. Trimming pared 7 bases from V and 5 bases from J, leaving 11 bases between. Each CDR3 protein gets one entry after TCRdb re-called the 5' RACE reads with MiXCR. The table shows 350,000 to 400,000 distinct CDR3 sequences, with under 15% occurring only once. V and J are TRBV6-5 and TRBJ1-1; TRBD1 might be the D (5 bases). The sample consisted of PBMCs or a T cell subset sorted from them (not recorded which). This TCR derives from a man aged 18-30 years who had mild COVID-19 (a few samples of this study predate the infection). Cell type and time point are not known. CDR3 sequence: CASNNGGTEAFF. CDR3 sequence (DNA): TGTGCCAGCAACAACGGGGGAACTGAAGCTTTCTTT.